This T cell receptor beta chain derives from a study of shared clonotypes between healthy human individuals. Study results and limitations: Of the naive CD4 clonotypes, about 5% were shared across a few donors.

With 7 bases removed from V and 3 bases from J, the gap between germline ends came to 24 bases. The germline V gene has CDR1 LNHDA and CDR2 SQIVND (reference sequence). The CDR3 contains 17 residues. On this clone: Its cognate antigen is unknown.

Assay used: immunoSEQ multiplex PCR; TCRdb lists only in-frame clones, some missing. The sample carries 980,000 or so clones, 76% recorded once. V and J are TRBV19 and TRBJ1-2; a possible D gene is TRBD1 (6 bases). Sequencing was done on a sample of memory CD4+ T cells sorted from blood. As to subset: CD45RA-negative fraction. This receptor was taken from a man between 18 and 35 years old in good health. The CDR3 DNA reads TGTGCCAGTACCTCGCCGGGGGGCGAACCCCTTGACTATGGCTACACCTTC. Amino acid sequence: CASTSPGGEPLDYGYTF.